Here is one TCR beta chain with its context. What it binds is not known. The entry originates in a study of cytomegalovirus exposure and HLA in healthy donors. Study results and caveats: Cytomegalovirus-associated status was assigned to some 160 TCR beta chains.

The study ran its PCR with 60 Vbeta and 13 Jbeta primers. Some clones are missing from TCRdb's copy, which holds only in-frame ones; the method was immunoSEQ multiplex PCR. This table has approximately 160,000 clones, roughly four fifths appearing once. Germline V CDR1 and CDR2: SGDLS, YYNGEE. V was trimmed by 0 bases and J by 7 bases, leaving 8 bases between them. The CDR3 loop spans 12 amino acids. The chain joins TRBV9 to TRBJ2-7, with a weak D call TRBD1 (6 bases). Source material: PBMCs. This clonotype originated in a man aged 18 to 29 in good health and CMV-seronegative. The CDR3 coding sequence is TGTGCCAGCAGCGTAGTAGGGGGAGAGCAGTACTTC. It codes for CASSVVGGEQYF.